The source of this T cell receptor beta chain is a study of shared clonotypes between healthy human individuals. Whole-study context: CD4 naive cells filled three plates per donor, CD4 memory three, CD8 naive two and CD8 memory one.

The method was immunoSEQ multiplex PCR; TCRdb's version includes in-frame clones alone and lacks a portion of them. The profile shows approximately 1,500,000 clones, 95% to 97% of them singletons. CD4+ cells were split into CD45RA+ naive and CD45RA-negative memory subsets. Germline lookup yields CDR1 MNHEY and CDR2 SMNVEV (reference sequence). V lost 2 bases to trimming and J lost 3 bases, with 13 bases between them. This CDR3 has 15 amino acids. As for this clone: Its antigen is undetermined.

Findings and limits, study-wide: The naive CD4 repertoires of a few donors were compared, and roughly 5% of clonotypes were shared.

The source material was naive CD4+ T cells sorted from blood. The subset denotes: CD45RA+ positively selected. The V call is TRBV27, the J call TRBJ1-1, with no clear D. This TCR derives from a man aged 25-40 years in good health. CDR3 sequence: CASSLQAESYTEAFF. The CDR3 nucleotides read TGTGCCAGCAGTTTACAGGCGGAAAGTTACACTGAAGCTTTCTTT.